This T cell receptor (beta chain) was identified in a study of response to subunit inactivated influenza vaccine. TCRdb itself ran the RT-PCR reads through MiXCR, one entry per CDR3 protein. The sample records 400,000 to 650,000 distinct CDR3 sequences, approximately 7.3% being singletons. There are many counts of this clonotype. This TCR was sampled from a man between 50 and 69 years old who received an inactivated influenza vaccine. The sequences come from PBMCs from blood, collected around 25 months after vaccination.

The CDR3 loop is CATSDTGLAGFNEQFF. The CDR3, as DNA: TGTGCCACCAGTGATACCGGACTAGCGGGATTCAATGAGCAGTTCTTC. This sequence joins TRBV24-1 and TRBJ2-1; 12 nucleotides match TRBD2. Per the germline V gene, CDR1 is KGHDR and CDR2 is SFDVKD. CDR3 length: 16 amino acids. The ends lost 3 bases at V and 6 bases at J; junction bases unmatched: 5.